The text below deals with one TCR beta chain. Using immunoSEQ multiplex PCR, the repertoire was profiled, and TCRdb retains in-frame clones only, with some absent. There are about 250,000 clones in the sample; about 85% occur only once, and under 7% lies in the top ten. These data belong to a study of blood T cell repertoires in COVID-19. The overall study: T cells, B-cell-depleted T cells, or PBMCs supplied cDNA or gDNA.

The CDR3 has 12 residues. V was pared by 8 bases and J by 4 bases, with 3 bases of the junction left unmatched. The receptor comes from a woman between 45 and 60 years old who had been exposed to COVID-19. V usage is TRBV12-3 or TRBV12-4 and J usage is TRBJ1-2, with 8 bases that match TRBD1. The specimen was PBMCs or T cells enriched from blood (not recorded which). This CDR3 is CASRQGSYGYTF. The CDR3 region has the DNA TGTGCCAGCCGACAGGGGAGCTATGGCTACACCTTC.